Detailed here is one T cell receptor (beta chain). As yet, its antigen is unknown. The data were obtained in a study of OX40 agonist ivuxolimab in advanced cancers. Findings of the study overall: Low normalized T-cell clonal expansion was additionally recorded for some nonresponders.

The CDR3 covers 12 residues. V gave up 2 bases and J gave up 11 bases; unmatched junction bases: 5. Germline V gives CDR1 MNHEY, CDR2 SVGAGI. Only in-frame clones appear in the TCRdb table, and some are missing; sequencing was by immunoSEQ multiplex PCR. The table records about 88,000 clones, more than 80% of them present only once. The specimen comprised CD4+ or CD8+ T cells sorted from blood, sampled in a trial of the OX40 agonist ivuxolimab. The chain links TRBV6-5 to TRBJ1-1, with 7 bases fitting TRBD1. The sequence came from an adult with an advanced solid tumor such as melanoma, head and neck, liver or kidney cancer. The CDR3 sequence is CASSYGRGDAFF. The CDR3 bases are TGTGCCAGCAGTTACGGCAGGGGGGACGCTTTCTTT.